Each of the 31 T cell receptor beta chains below was sequenced from the same sample in a study of spatial heterogeneity in lung cancer. Broader study findings: How many expanded intratumoral alpha and beta TCRs were present tracked the tumor mutation count, which was a count of nonsynonymous mutations.

The time point was: sample taken at primary tumor resection. In TCRdb, the 5' RACE reads were re-called with MiXCR into one record per CDR3 protein. This table holds roughly 5,900 distinct CDR3 sequences, approximately 6.9% found once. Their cognate antigens are unknown. The sample consisted of lung tumor tissue, taken at surgery. The receptors were sampled from a male donor with early-stage non-small cell lung cancer.

The V and J genes are TRBV19 and TRBJ1-1; TRBD1 aligns across 7 bases. With 5 bases clipped from V and 11 bases from J, the junction kept 5 bases outside the gene matches. The germline CDR1 and CDR2 sequences are LNHDA and SQIVND (reference sequence). This CDR3 has 11 residues. The CDR3 nucleotides read TGTGCCAGTAGTTCCAGGGGGGTTGCTTTCTTT. Encoded protein: CASSSRGVAFF.

This clonotype was picked up many times. V usage is TRBV9 and J usage is TRBJ1-5; D gene ambiguous. The V gene lost 0 bases and the J gene lost 6 bases, with 7 bases spanning the gap. CDR1 is SGDLS and CDR2 is YYNGEE in the germline V gene. The CDR3 is 13 amino acids. CDR3 loop: CASSVGLSQPQHF. DNA of the CDR3: TGTGCCAGCAGCGTAGGTTTAAGTCAGCCCCAGCATTTT. Supplemented by reference TRBV9 and TRBJ1-5, the full variable domain reads DSGVTQTPKHLITATGQRVTLRCSPRSGDLSVYWYQQSLDQGLQFLIQYYNGEERAKGNILERFSAQQFPDLHSELNLSSLELGDSALYFCASSVGLSQPQHFGDGTRLSIL.

This clonotype is medium-sized (0.01 to 0.1%) in the sample. V gene TRBV29-1 combines with J gene TRBJ2-3, with TRBD2 as a possible D gene (6 bases). Trimming stripped 7 bases from V and 0 bases from J, with 20 bases between. This CDR3 spans 16 amino acids. Germline lookup yields CDR1 SQVTM and CDR2 ANQGSEA. CDR3 protein: CSAPHPRGPSTDTQYF. The CDR3 coding sequence is TGCAGCGCCCCCCACCCGCGGGGCCCTAGCACAGATACGCAGTATTTT.

This clonotype appeared many times. The chain recombines TRBV7-8 with TRBJ1-1; 8 bases map to TRBD1. The trim removed 4 bases at V and 4 bases at J, leaving 8 bases unmatched. CDR1 and CDR2 (germline): SGHVS, FQNEAQ. This CDR3 comprises 15 residues. The CDR3 is CASSSYGQGGTEAFF. The CDR3 DNA is TGTGCCAGCAGCTCGTATGGACAGGGAGGCACTGAAGCTTTCTTT.

In its sample, this clonotype ranks as large (0.1 to 1%). This chain joins TRBV4-1 and TRBJ2-3; D gene ambiguous. Trimming took 1 base from V and 6 from J, leaving 11 bases between them. The germline CDR1 and CDR2 sequences are MGHRA and YSYEKL. The CDR3 is made up of 14 amino acids. CDR3 sequence (DNA): TGCGCCAGCAGCCAAGTCCCCGCGGCGGATACGCAGTATTTT. It is translated as CASSQVPAADTQYF.

This chain connects TRBV6-1 to TRBJ1-5; 11 nucleotides line up with TRBD1. With 5 bases clipped from V and 6 bases from J, the junction kept 9 bases outside the gene matches. The CDR3 has 16 amino acids. Germline CDR1 reads MNHNS; CDR2 reads SASEGT. The CDR3, as DNA: TGTGCCAGCAGTAGCTACGGGACAGGGGGAGGTCAGCCCCAGCATTTT. It encodes CASSSYGTGGGQPQHF.

The chain links TRBV24-1 to TRBJ2-3; 7 bases are shared with TRBD1. The CDR3 has 16 amino acids. CDR1 is KGHDR and CDR2 is SFDVKD in the germline V gene. V shed 6 bases and J 3 bases; nucleotides not matched to a gene: 11. CDR3 bases: TGTGCCACCAGTTCCCGAAAGGGGGCCTGGACAGATACGCAGTATTTT. Protein sequence: CATSSRKGAWTDTQYF.

This clonotype is labeled as medium-sized (0.01 to 0.1%). It may be a read error: a sequence one base away is much more abundant. This sequence joins TRBV2 and TRBJ2-2; 8 bases match TRBD2. Germline CDR1 is SNHLY and CDR2 is FYNNEI. CDR3 length: 15 residues. CDR3 sequence: CASEGEAGVAGEPFF. The CDR3 DNA follows: TGTGCCAGCGAAGGAGAAGCGGGAGTTGCCGGGGAGCCGTTTTTT.

This clonotype was picked up many times. The J gene is TRBJ2-7, the V gene TRBV12-3 or TRBV12-4; 7 nucleotides match TRBD1. The CDR3 contains 13 residues. Trimming took 3 bases from V and 7 from J; bases not matched to a gene: 6. The CDR3 DNA sequence: TGTGCCAGCAGTTTGGGACAGCTCTCGGAGCAGTACTTC. Its translation is CASSLGQLSEQYF.

Ten or more counts support this clonotype. The CDR3 nucleotides are TGCAGTGGTGAAGCGGGAAGTACCTACGAGCAGTACTTC. This codes for CSGEAGSTYEQYF. The chain has TRBV20-1 and TRBJ2-7; TRBD2 matches 7 bases. This CDR3 has 13 amino acids. The ends lost 7 bases at V and 2 bases at J; junction bases unmatched: 8. Germline V gene lookup returns CDR1 DFQATT and CDR2 SNEGSKA (reference sequence).

This chain links TRBV3-1 with TRBJ2-7, with D unresolved. Germline V CDR1 and CDR2: LGHDT, YNNKEL (reference sequence). With 0 bases removed from V and 0 bases from J, the gap between germline ends came to 12 bases. The CDR3 loop spans 16 amino acids. The CDR3 DNA is TGTGCCAGCAGCCAAGAGGGCGGCCGAGACTCCTACGAGCAGTACTTC. It yields the protein CASSQEGGRDSYEQYF.

This clonotype has ten or more counts. The chain employs TRBV10-2 and TRBJ1-1; 7 nucleotides agree with TRBD1. CDR1 is WSHSY, CDR2 SAAADI, per germline. This CDR3 is built from 14 residues. V was clipped by 8 bases and J by 8 bases; unmatched bases: 14. The CDR3 protein is CASRKGGEGSEAFF. The CDR3 bases are TGCGCCAGCCGGAAAGGGGGCGAGGGTTCGGAAGCTTTCTTT.

This clonotype was detected many times. This chain links TRBV20-1 with TRBJ2-7, with D perhaps matching TRBD1 or TRBD2 (7 bases each). The CDR3 runs 15 residues. Trimming stripped 7 bases from V and 1 base from J, with 20 bases between. CDR1 and CDR2 from the germline V gene are DFQATT and SNEGSKA (reference sequence). Here the CDR3 reads CSVPGGAGRSYEQYF. The CDR3 bases are TGCAGTGTCCCAGGGGGGGCGGGACGATCCTACGAGCAGTACTTC.

This clonotype is medium-sized. The chain uses TRBV20-1 and TRBJ2-3, with a tentative D call TRBD2 (6 bases). The CDR3 is made up of 15 amino acids. V was trimmed by 2 bases and J by 2 bases, leaving 14 bases between them. Germline CDR1 and CDR2: DFQATT and SNEGSKA (reference sequence). As DNA, the CDR3 is TGCAGTGCTAGATTCGGGGGTGTTTCCACAGATACGCAGTATTTT. Translation gives CSARFGGVSTDTQYF.

This clonotype is labeled as medium-sized. The V and J genes are TRBV5-1 and TRBJ1-5; unclear D gene. The germline gives CDR1 SGHRS, CDR2 YFSETQ. Trimming removed 4 bases at V and 3 bases at J, with 11 bases between. There are 14 residues in the CDR3. DNA for the CDR3: TGCGCCAGCAGCCCGGGAGGTTCCAATCAGCCCCAGCATTTT. Its translation is CASSPGGSNQPQHF.

This clonotype was observed a few times. The chain recombines TRBV11-2 with TRBJ2-7; D gene uncertain. Germline CDR1 and CDR2: SGHAT and FQNNGV. The V and J ends lost 5 bases and 6 bases respectively, with 11 bases between them. The CDR3 consists of 12 residues. The CDR3 region is CASSPPSPEQYF. CDR3 DNA sequence: TGTGCCAGCAGCCCCCCATCCCCCGAGCAGTACTTC.

This clonotype is labeled medium-sized. The J gene is TRBJ2-3, the V gene TRBV6-6; tentatively, D is TRBD2 (6 bases). The V and J ends lost 2 bases and 2 bases respectively, with 11 bases between them. The CDR3 contains 15 residues. CDR1 is MNHNY and CDR2 is SVGAGI in the germline V gene (reference sequence). The chain's CDR3 is CASSYGGENTDTQYF. The CDR3 DNA reads TGTGCCAGCAGTTACGGCGGGGAGAACACAGATACGCAGTATTTT.

This clonotype is labeled medium-sized. The V and J genes are TRBV7-9 and TRBJ2-7; 7 bases are shared with TRBD1. J gave up 3 bases and V 4 bases, and 6 bases lay outside the gene matches. Per germline, CDR1 SEHNR and CDR2 FQNEAQ (reference sequence). The CDR3 consists of 14 residues. The CDR3 DNA reads as TGTGCCAGCAGCTCGCCGACAGGGATCTACGAGCAGTACTTC. It is translated as CASSSPTGIYEQYF.

This clonotype was seen at least ten times. The chain has TRBV19 and TRBJ1-5, with 7 bases that match TRBD1. V shed 6 bases and J 0 bases; nucleotides not matched to a gene: 11. This CDR3 has 17 residues. Germline V gives CDR1 LNHDA, CDR2 SQIVND (reference sequence). The CDR3 nucleotides are TGTGCCAGTAGCCGGGGACAGTGGATTTATAGCAATCAGCCCCAGCATTTT. This sequence encodes CASSRGQWIYSNQPQHF.

This clonotype was seen many times. This rearrangement joins TRBV5-1 to TRBJ2-5; TRBD2 aligns across 12 bases. The CDR3 consists of 15 residues. The ends lost 3 bases at V and 4 bases at J; junction bases unmatched: 4. Germline V gene lookup returns CDR1 SGHRS and CDR2 YFSETQ. For the CDR3, the DNA is TGCGCCAGCAGCTCTCTAGCGGGAGGGAGAGAGACCCAGTACTTC. It yields the protein CASSSLAGGRETQYF.

This clonotype was picked up many times. This chain joins TRBV7-9 and TRBJ2-2; possible D gene TRBD2, 5 bases. The CDR3 has 17 residues. Trimming took off 0 bases at V and 1 base at J, with 12 bases between the two ends. Germline CDR1 is SEHNR and CDR2 is FQNEAQ (reference sequence). The CDR3: CASSLASGSGNTGELFF. CDR3 coding DNA: TGTGCCAGCAGCTTAGCGTCGGGGAGCGGGAACACCGGGGAGCTGTTTTTT. Using reference TRBV7-9 and TRBJ2-2 for the parts outside the CDR3, the full variable domain is DTGVSQNPRHKITKRGQNVTFRCDPISEHNRLYWYRQTLGQGPEFLTYFQNEAQLEKSRLLSDRFSAERPKGSFSTLEIQRTEQGDSAMYLCASSLASGSGNTGELFFGEGSRLTVL.

Ten or more counts support this clonotype. The chain couples TRBV5-4 to TRBJ2-2, with 11 bases matching TRBD2. V gave up 4 bases and J gave up 1 base; unmatched junction bases: 3. The V gene's germline CDR1 is SGHNT and CDR2 YYREEE (reference sequence). CDR3 length equals 16 residues. The CDR3 region has the DNA TGTGCCAGCAGCCCTACTAGCGGGGGGAACACCGGGGAGCTGTTTTTT. This translates into CASSPTSGGNTGELFF.

This clonotype was detected ten times or more. J is TRBJ2-7 and V is TRBV20-1; TRBD1 might be the D (6 bases). The CDR3 loop spans 16 amino acids. Germline V gives CDR1 DFQATT, CDR2 SNEGSKA (reference sequence). The V end lost 1 base, the J end lost 4 bases, and 20 bases lay between the germline ends. The CDR3 spells CSARATGKRWGYEQYF. CDR3 nucleotide sequence: TGCAGTGCTAGAGCAACAGGGAAGAGATGGGGTTACGAGCAGTACTTC.

Within the sample, this clonotype is medium-sized. The J gene is TRBJ2-4, the V gene TRBV5-4; the D is unclear. This CDR3 is built from 13 residues. Trimming left V 4 bases short and J 5 bases short, with 10 bases between. Germline V gene sequence: CDR1 SGHNT, CDR2 YYREEE (reference sequence). The CDR3 sequence: CASSPTDQNIQYF. The CDR3 DNA sequence: TGTGCCAGCAGCCCGACGGACCAAAACATTCAGTACTTC.

This clonotype was picked up many times. The chain uses TRBV7-2 and TRBJ1-1, with 8 bases aligning to TRBD1. After removal of 5 bases from V and 6 bases from J, the junction contained 8 bases not matched to a gene. The germline V gene encodes CDR1 SGHTA and CDR2 FQGNSA. The CDR3 covers 14 residues. CDR3 protein: CASSEGQAMSEAFF. The CDR3 coding sequence is TGTGCCAGCAGCGAGGGACAGGCGATGTCTGAAGCTTTCTTT.

By share, this clonotype counts as medium-sized. The chain couples TRBV24-1 to TRBJ2-3, with D unresolved. Deletions cut 3 bases from V and 6 bases from J, with 9 bases between. CDR1 KGHDR and CDR2 SFDVKD come from the germline V gene. The CDR3 extends over 13 amino acids. The CDR3 bases are TGTGCCACCAGTGATCTCATGGTCGATACGCAGTATTTT. This translates into CATSDLMVDTQYF.

At least ten counts were recorded for this clonotype. The chain employs TRBV20-1 and TRBJ2-3, with 8 bases that match TRBD2. The trim removed 6 bases at V and 1 base at J, leaving 9 bases unmatched. In germline, CDR1 is DFQATT, CDR2 SNEGSKA (reference sequence). The CDR3 length is 15 residues. The CDR3 DNA is TGCAGTGCCCAAAAAACGGGACTAGGCACAGATACGCAGTATTTT. This translates into CSAQKTGLGTDTQYF.

At least ten counts were recorded for this clonotype. The chain uses TRBV5-1 and TRBJ2-3; 12 nucleotides agree with TRBD2. V shed 0 bases and J 1 base; nucleotides not matched to a gene: 6. The CDR3 consists of 18 residues. Looked up from germline, CDR1 is SGHRS and CDR2 is YFSETQ. The CDR3 region is CASSLARRLAGGTDTQYF. CDR3 bases: TGCGCCAGCAGCTTGGCGCGCCGACTAGCGGGAGGCACAGATACGCAGTATTTT.

The sample holds one count of this clonotype. V is TRBV12-3 or TRBV12-4 and J is TRBJ1-1, with a possible D match to TRBD1 (6 bases). The CDR3 is 14 residues long. V gave up 3 bases and J gave up 0 bases, with 8 bases separating them. The chain's CDR3 is CASSFSGVNTEAFF. The DNA of the CDR3 is TGTGCCAGCAGTTTCTCAGGGGTGAACACTGAAGCTTTCTTT.

This clonotype is labeled medium-sized. The J gene is TRBJ1-4, the V gene TRBV29-1; D is ambiguous. The V gene lost 6 bases and the J gene lost 5 bases, with 10 bases spanning the gap. Germline CDR1 reads SQVTM; CDR2 reads ANQGSEA. This CDR3 is built from 12 residues. CDR3 sequence: CSVATGNEKLFF. The CDR3 nucleotides read TGCAGCGTAGCGACGGGGAATGAAAAACTGTTTTTT.

In this sample, this clonotype turned up a few times. This chain joins TRBV24-1 and TRBJ2-1; 10 bases match TRBD2. This CDR3 is built from 17 residues. V lost 2 bases, J lost 6 bases, and 9 bases stayed unmatched. CDR1 and CDR2 (germline): KGHDR, SFDVKD. In DNA form, the CDR3 reads TGTGCCACCAGTGATTCCTCTAGCGGGAGTTTAACCAATGAGCAGTTCTTC. It encodes CATSDSSSGSLTNEQFF.